A selection of T cell receptor beta chains follows, all from one sample in a study of T cells after yellow fever vaccination. TCRdb reanalysed the 5' RACE reads using MiXCR and keeps one entry per CDR3 protein. The sample comprises about 120,000 distinct CDR3 sequences, approximately 7.1% of which are singletons, and more than 2.5% rests with the top ten. This specimen was CD4+ T cells sorted from PBMCs, taken around 45 days after the first yellow fever vaccination. The source is a man aged 18 to 30 who received the YFV17D yellow fever vaccine. Each CDR3 is given with its conserved first and last residue. Fields, in order: J gene, clone size, D gene, V gene, CDR3 protein, CDR3 DNA. The D gene is left open where the match is weak. Size values are once, few and many counts, or a class for expanded clones, and some rows have none.

TRBJ2-3 few NA TRBV7-2 CASSQTGSPPDTQYF TGTGCCAGCAGCCAGACCGGTAGCCCCCCAGATACGCAGTATTTT
TRBJ2-7 many TRBD2 TRBV5-1 CASSPKPWGGDEQYF TGCGCCAGCAGCCCAAAACCCTGGGGGGGGGACGAGCAGTACTTC
TRBJ2-3 many TRBD2 TRBV5-1 CASSLYTSGGAITQYF TGCGCCAGCAGCTTGTATACTAGCGGGGGGGCAATTACGCAGTATTTT
TRBJ2-1 few TRBD2 TRBV24-1 CATSDRVAGANNEQFF TGTGCCACCAGTGATAGGGTAGCGGGGGCCAACAATGAGCAGTTCTTC
TRBJ2-5 many TRBD1 TRBV15 CATSRALTGTDRETQYF TGTGCCACCAGCAGAGCCTTGACCGGGACAGACAGAGAGACCCAGTACTTC
TRBJ2-7 NA TRBD2 TRBV20-1 CSAPLSRGGYEQYF TGCAGTGCCCCTCTTTCGCGGGGGGGGTACGAGCAGTACTTC
TRBJ2-3 many NA TRBV12-3/TRBV12-4 CASRDGRGTDTQYF TGTGCCAGCAGGGACGGACGCGGCACAGATACGCAGTATTTT
TRBJ1-6 many NA TRBV6-5 CASSYHSPPLHF TGTGCCAGCAGTTACCACTCTCCACCCCTCCACTTT
TRBJ2-3 many NA TRBV7-9 CASSSLGIYTDTQYF TGTGCCAGCAGCTCCCTCGGGATTTACACAGATACGCAGTATTTT
TRBJ1-1 many NA TRBV12-3/TRBV12-4 CASSSQPNTEAFF TGTGCCAGCAGTTCCCAACCGAACACTGAAGCTTTCTTT
TRBJ1-6 few TRBD1 TRBV5-4 CASSLDRGVRSPLHF TGTGCCAGCAGCTTGGACAGGGGAGTACGCTCACCCCTCCACTTT
TRBJ2-2 many NA TRBV10-3 CAISSHRNTGELFF TGTGCCATCAGTTCCCACAGGAACACCGGGGAGCTGTTTTTT
TRBJ2-1 many NA TRBV14 CASSQDLGNEQFF TGTGCCAGCAGCCAAGATCTGGGAAATGAGCAGTTCTTC
TRBJ1-1 many NA TRBV24-1 CATSDLGYTEAFF TGTGCCACCAGTGATTTGGGCTACACTGAAGCTTTCTTT
TRBJ2-3 many TRBD2 TRBV7-9 CASSLAPAGGTDTQYF TGTGCCAGCAGCTTGGCGCCAGCGGGGGGCACAGATACGCAGTATTTT
TRBJ1-1 many NA TRBV15 CATSREEGTEAFF TGTGCCACCAGCAGAGAGGAGGGAACTGAAGCTTTCTTT
TRBJ2-1 many NA TRBV5-1 CASSFQGNNEQFF TGCGCCAGCAGCTTCCAGGGGAACAATGAGCAGTTCTTC
TRBJ2-2 many NA TRBV5-1 CASSPRRDPGELFF TGCGCCAGCAGCCCTCGGAGGGATCCCGGGGAGCTGTTTTTT
TRBJ2-5 many TRBD2 TRBV9 CASSSRLAGAETQYF TGTGCCAGCAGCTCCAGACTAGCGGGGGCCGAGACCCAGTACTTC
TRBJ1-1 many NA TRBV6-5 CASSYSSRGNTEAFF TGTGCCAGCAGTTACTCGAGCAGGGGGAACACTGAAGCTTTCTTT
TRBJ2-2 many NA TRBV20-1 CSADRDGTGELFF TGCAGTGCGGACCGGGACGGGACCGGGGAGCTGTTTTTT
TRBJ2-3 NA NA TRBV7-2 CASSFGGPGTDTQYF TGTGCCAGCAGCTTCGGGGGGCCGGGCACAGATACGCAGTATTTT
TRBJ2-2 medium-sized TRBD2 TRBV7-2 CASRPPGLANTGELFF TGTGCCAGCAGGCCTCCGGGACTAGCGAACACCGGGGAGCTGTTTTTT
TRBJ2-2 many TRBD2 TRBV7-6 CASSLAGGAANTGELFF TGTGCCAGCAGCTTAGCCGGGGGGGCCGCGAACACCGGGGAGCTGTTTTTT
TRBJ1-6 many NA TRBV6-5 CASNPTDANHSPLHF TGTGCCAGCAATCCGACGGATGCGAATCATTCACCCCTCCACTTT
TRBJ2-5 many TRBD2 TRBV4-2 CASSQVRSGGQETQYF TGTGCCAGCAGCCAAGTTCGCAGCGGGGGCCAAGAGACCCAGTACTTC
TRBJ2-3 many NA TRBV5-1 CASSLGAGTDTQYF TGCGCCAGCAGCTTGGGGGCAGGCACAGATACGCAGTATTTT
TRBJ1-1 NA NA TRBV7-8 CASSLVTLNTEAFF TGTGCCAGCAGCTTAGTAACATTGAACACTGAAGCTTTCTTT
TRBJ2-1 many TRBD2 TRBV20-1 CSARDPSGSSYNEQFF TGCAGTGCTAGAGATCCAAGCGGGAGCTCCTACAATGAGCAGTTCTTC
TRBJ1-5 many NA TRBV5-1 CASSRGMNQPQHF TGCGCCAGCAGTCGGGGTATGAATCAGCCCCAGCATTTT